This T cell receptor beta chain was sequenced for a study of CD8 T cells in cerebrospinal fluid in Alzheimer's disease. This clonotype is deemed medium-sized by its frequency. In germline, CDR1 is SNHLY, CDR2 FYNNEI. The CDR3 consists of 14 residues. Reanalyzing the 10x single-cell sequencing reads, TCRdb keeps one entry per CDR3 protein, without DNA. Recorded for this sample: approximately 1,200 distinct CDR3 sequences. V is TRBV2 and J is TRBJ1-3. This clonotype originated in a human donor with Parkinson's disease. The sequenced material came from cerebrospinal fluid. CDR3 loop: CASSEALPGNTIYF.